The TCR beta chain under discussion was sequenced for a study of identical twins' blood T cells. Across the whole study: About 6 alpha and about 6 beta libraries together yielded about 46 million reads. Study results and limitations: Out-of-frame TCRbeta clonotypes reportedly had markedly more similar V usage in twins than unrelated donors. Shared CDR3 clonotype counts between two donors mainly tracked the product of their cloneset sizes, twins included.

Authors' methods: Each library had 2.2 to 3.6 million CDR3 reads and about 100,000 to nearly 500,000 clonotypes. TCRdb reprocessed the 5' RACE reads with MiXCR, giving one entry per CDR3 protein. TCRdb's processing, not the study's, gives the V and J calls here. The profile shows a few hundred thousand distinct CDR3 sequences, about 28% of them singletons. Of note for this clonotype: Its antigen is as yet unknown.

Germline-derived CDR1 and CDR2 are SGHNT and YYREEE (reference sequence). V shed 2 bases, J shed 3 bases, and the junction held 3 bases outside the gene matches. The CDR3 has 14 residues. This TCR derives from a woman aged 18 to 49 in good health. The V call is TRBV5-4, the J call TRBJ2-3; TRBD2 matches at 7 bases. Sequences were obtained from PBMCs. CDR3 in amino acids: CASSLERETDTQYF. In DNA form, the CDR3 reads TGTGCCAGCAGCTTAGAGCGGGAAACAGATACGCAGTATTTT.